This T cell receptor (beta chain) is drawn from a study of Ad26.COV2.S vaccination and SARS-CoV-2 variants. Study-wide background: Among those in the COV1001 Ad26.COV2.S trial arm was the donor. Ad26.COV2.S shots went into the muscle once or twice, 56 days apart. Study results and limitations: It was vaccine recipients, not placebo recipients, who had the higher spike-specific TCR breadth. Comparability of non-spike TCR breadth was observed across vaccine and placebo recipients.

Treatment reported: about 20 received Ad26.COV2.S at low or high dose, single or two shots; roughly 5 received placebo; per-sample allocation not given. Collection of the samples took place on day 63 after the first injection of vaccine or placebo. Details on this clone: What it binds is unknown.

The repertoire was sequenced with immunoSEQ multiplex PCR; TCRdb's copy has only in-frame clones and lacks some. The sample includes fewer than 400,000 clones, approximately 80% of them seen just once. The TCR comes from a person between 18 and 60 years old who received the Ad26.COV2.S COVID-19 vaccine or a placebo. This material consisted of peripheral blood, taken in a trial of Ad26.COV2.S vaccine versus placebo.

CDR3 sequence reads: CASSYRTAITDTQYF. The CDR3 DNA sequence: TGTGCCAGCAGTTACCGGACAGCTATCACAGATACGCAGTATTTT. This chain connects TRBV6-5 to TRBJ2-3, with D perhaps matching TRBD1 (6 bases). CDR3 length: 15 amino acids. The germline V and J ends were trimmed by 2 bases and 2 bases, with 11 bases remaining between them. Looked up from germline, CDR1 is MNHEY and CDR2 is SVGAGI.